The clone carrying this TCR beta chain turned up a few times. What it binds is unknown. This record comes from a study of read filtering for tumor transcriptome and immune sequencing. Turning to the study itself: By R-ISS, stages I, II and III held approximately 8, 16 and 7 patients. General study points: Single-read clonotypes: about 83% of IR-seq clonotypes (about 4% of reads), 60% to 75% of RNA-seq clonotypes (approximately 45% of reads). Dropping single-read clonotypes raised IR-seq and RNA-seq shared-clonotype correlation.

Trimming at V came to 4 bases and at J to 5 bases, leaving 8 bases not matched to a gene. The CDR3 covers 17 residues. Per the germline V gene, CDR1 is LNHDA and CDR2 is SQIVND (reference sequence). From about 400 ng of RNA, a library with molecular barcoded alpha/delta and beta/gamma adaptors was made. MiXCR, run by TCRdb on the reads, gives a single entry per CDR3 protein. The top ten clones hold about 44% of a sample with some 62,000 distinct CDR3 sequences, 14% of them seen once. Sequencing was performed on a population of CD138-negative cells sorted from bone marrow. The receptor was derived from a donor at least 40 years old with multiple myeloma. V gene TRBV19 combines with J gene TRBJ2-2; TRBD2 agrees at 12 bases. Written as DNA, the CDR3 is TGTGCCAGTAGTAGGAGACTAGCGGGAGAACAAACCGGGGAGCTGTTTTTT. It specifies CASSRRLAGEQTGELFF.